These 12 T cell receptor beta chains came from one sample sequenced in a study of shared clonotypes between healthy human individuals. Sequencing used immunoSEQ multiplex PCR; TCRdb keeps in-frame clones, though not all of them. The table lists some 790,000 clones, 72% of them singletons. Sample: memory CD4+ T cells sorted from blood. The subset: CD45RA-negative fraction. The source of these receptors is a woman aged 25 to 39 in good health.

V is TRBV10-3 and J is TRBJ1-5; TRBD1 matches 7 bases. The CDR3 length is 14 residues. V gave up 5 bases and J gave up 5 bases; unmatched junction bases: 6. Germline CDR1 is ENHRY and CDR2 is SYGVKD. The DNA of the CDR3 is TGTGCCATCAGTTCCCGGGACAGAGATCAGCCCCAGCATTTT. This translates into CAISSRDRDQPQHF.

V and J are TRBV18 and TRBJ2-1, with D possibly matching TRBD2 (6 bases). Germline assignment: CDR1 KGHSH and CDR2 LQKENI. The CDR3 runs to 15 residues. V lost 3 bases and J lost 8, with 17 bases in between. The CDR3 loop reads CASSPGAGPYDEQFF. CDR3 bases: TGTGCCAGCTCACCCGGCGCGGGACCTTACGATGAGCAGTTCTTC.

This clone was observed many times. This chain uses TRBV4-1 with TRBJ2-3; 7 bases are shared with TRBD2. Germline values: CDR1 MGHRA, CDR2 YSYEKL. This CDR3 is built from 21 residues. J gave up 1 base and V 1 base, and 20 bases lay outside the gene matches. The CDR3 is CASSQADLAVLVVVGTDTQYF. The DNA for the CDR3 is TGCGCCAGCAGCCAAGCGGATCTAGCGGTACTTGTTGTTGTCGGCACAGATACGCAGTATTTT.

The rearrangement links TRBV6-5 to TRBJ2-7; 8 bases agree with TRBD1. CDR3 length: 14 amino acids. Germline V gene data show CDR1 as MNHEY and CDR2 as SVGAGI. Losses at the gene ends were 0 bases for V and 9 bases for J; bases not matched to a gene: 7. Here the CDR3 reads CASSYSGRGPGQYF. The CDR3 DNA reads as TGTGCCAGCAGTTACTCCGGCAGGGGGCCGGGGCAGTACTTC.

This chain connects TRBV14 to TRBJ1-3; 8 bases map to TRBD1. Germline-derived CDR1 and CDR2 are SGHDN and FVKESK. This CDR3 spans 14 amino acids. J was trimmed by 2 bases and V by 6 bases; bases with no gene match: 3. This CDR3 reads CASSPTGAGNTIYF. The CDR3 nucleotides are TGTGCCAGCAGTCCGACAGGGGCTGGAAACACCATATATTTT. The entire variable domain, with the rest obtained from reference TRBV14 and TRBJ1-3, is as follows: EAGVTQFPSHSVIEKGQTVTLRCDPISGHDNLYWYRRVMGKEIKFLLHFVKESKQDESGMPNNRFLAERTGGTYSTLKVQPAELEDSGVYFCASSPTGAGNTIYFGEGSWLTVV.

V and J are TRBV18 and TRBJ1-5, with D unclear. Germline V lookup: CDR1 KGHSH, CDR2 LQKENI. Trimming left V 2 bases short and J 0 bases short, with 14 bases between. This CDR3 is built from 17 residues. CDR3 sequence: CASSPVAGSYSNQPQHF. DNA for the CDR3: TGTGCCAGCTCACCAGTGGCAGGCTCCTATAGCAATCAGCCCCAGCATTTT. Full variable domain (outside the CDR3, taken from reference TRBV18 and TRBJ1-5): NAGVMQNPRHLVRRRGQEARLRCSPMKGHSHVYWYRQLPEEGLKFMVYLQKENIIDESGMPKERFSAEFPKEGPSILRIQQVVRGDSAAYFCASSPVAGSYSNQPQHFGDGTRLSIL.

The CDR3, as DNA: TGTGCCAGCAGTTCCCCTCCGGGAGCTACCTACGAGCAGTACTTC. Residues: CASSSPPGATYEQYF. The chain recombines TRBV28 with TRBJ2-7, with D maybe TRBD2 (6 bases). CDR3 length: 15 amino acids. Germline CDR1 and CDR2: MDHEN and SYDVKM. The V and J ends lost 4 bases and 2 bases respectively, with 15 bases between them.

The J gene is TRBJ1-5, the V gene TRBV5-5, with a possible D match to TRBD1 (5 bases). V dropped 0 bases and J dropped 0 bases, with 13 bases sitting between them. The CDR3 sequence is 17 residues long. The V gene's germline CDR1 is SGHKS and CDR2 YYEKEE (reference sequence). The CDR3 DNA reads as TGTGCCAGCAGCTTGGTTCTCGGGGGAAATAGCAATCAGCCCCAGCATTTT. This gives the protein CASSLVLGGNSNQPQHF.

This clone was found a few times. This chain joins TRBV11-2 and TRBJ2-5; the match to TRBD2 covers 14 bases. CDR1 and CDR2 (germline): SGHAT, FQNNGV. V shed 3 bases, J shed 1 base, and the junction held 1 base outside the gene matches. The CDR3 loop spans 16 amino acids. The CDR3 DNA is TGTGCCAGCAGCTTGGGACTAGCGGGAGCCCAAGAGACCCAGTACTTC. Translated, it gives CASSLGLAGAQETQYF.

A note on this clone: This specimen includes other DNA sequences encoding the same CDR3. The chain combines TRBV29-1 with TRBJ2-7; 13 bases are a match to TRBD2. Germline trimming cut 6 bases from V and 4 bases from J; bases unmatched to any gene: 3. This CDR3 contains 13 residues. CDR1 is SQVTM, CDR2 ANQGSEA, per germline. The CDR3 region is CSVRTSGSYEQYF. The CDR3 DNA sequence: TGCAGCGTCCGGACTAGCGGGAGTTACGAGCAGTACTTC.

V usage is TRBV28 and J usage is TRBJ2-1, with D perhaps TRBD2 (6 bases). V lost 2 bases and J 2 bases, leaving 10 bases between the germline ends. The length of the CDR3 is 15 residues. The germline V gene encodes CDR1 MDHEN and CDR2 SYDVKM. CDR3 residues: CASSLPGTPYNEQFF. The CDR3 region has the DNA TGTGCCAGCAGTTTACCCGGGACTCCCTACAATGAGCAGTTCTTC.

The V call is TRBV5-4, the J call TRBJ1-1; TRBD1 might be the D (6 bases). The ends were cut back, 0 bases at V and 8 bases at J, with 14 bases in the middle. The CDR3 length is 14 residues. Germline V gene data show CDR1 as SGHNT and CDR2 as YYREEE (reference sequence). CDR3 in amino acids: CASSLESGGTEAFF. CDR3 in DNA: TGTGCCAGCAGCTTGGAGTCTGGGGGCACCGAAGCTTTCTTT. Full variable domain (missing parts from reference TRBV5-4 and TRBJ1-1): ETGVTQSPTHLIKTRGQQVTLRCSSQSGHNTVSWYQQALGQGPQFIFQYYREEENGRGNFPPRFSGLQFPNYSSELNVNALELDDSALYLCASSLESGGTEAFFGQGTRLTVV.